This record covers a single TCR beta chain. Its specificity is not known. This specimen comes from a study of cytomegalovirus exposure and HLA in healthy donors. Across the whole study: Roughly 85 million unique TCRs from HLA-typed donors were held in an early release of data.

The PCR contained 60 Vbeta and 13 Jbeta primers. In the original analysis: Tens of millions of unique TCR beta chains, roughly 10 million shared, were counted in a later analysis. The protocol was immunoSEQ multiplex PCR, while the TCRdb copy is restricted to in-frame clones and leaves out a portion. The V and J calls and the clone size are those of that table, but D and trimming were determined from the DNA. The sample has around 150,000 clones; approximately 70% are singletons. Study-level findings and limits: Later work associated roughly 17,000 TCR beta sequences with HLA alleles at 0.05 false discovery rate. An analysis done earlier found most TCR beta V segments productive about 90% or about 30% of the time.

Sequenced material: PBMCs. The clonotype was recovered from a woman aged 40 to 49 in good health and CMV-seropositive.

This CDR3 is CASSTTSGGAVEQYF. For the CDR3, the DNA is TGTGCCAGCAGCACCACTAGCGGGGGGGCCGTCGAGCAGTACTTC. The chain employs TRBV7-9 and TRBJ2-5; 13 positions match TRBD2. The J call may be mistaken, given a closer DNA end match to TRBJ2-7. The V gene's germline CDR1 is SEHNR and CDR2 FQNEAQ (reference sequence). CDR3 length: 15 residues.